The 20 T cell receptor beta chains below all came from one sample that was sequenced in a study of T cell responses to AZD1222 COVID-19 vaccine. Sequencing was performed with immunoSEQ multiplex PCR; in TCRdb, only in-frame clones are kept and a portion is missing. Seen here are more than 80,000 clones, 80% to 95% observed once, and the top ten hold roughly 3.1%. Here the sequenced sample was peripheral blood, taken 28 days after the second AZD1222 dose. The receptors stem from an adult who received the AZD1222 COVID-19 vaccine.

The chain has TRBV6-1 and TRBJ1-1; TRBD1 might be the D (5 bases). Per the germline V gene, CDR1 is MNHNS and CDR2 is SASEGT. V lost 5 bases and J 1 base, leaving 14 bases between the germline ends. The CDR3 has 15 amino acids. The CDR3 spells CASSPQQVTNTEAFF. In DNA, the CDR3 is TGTGCCAGCAGTCCTCAACAGGTGACGAACACTGAAGCTTTCTTT.

The rearrangement joins TRBV3-1 (or the pseudogene TRBV3-2) to TRBJ2-5; TRBD2 agrees at 11 bases. The CDR3 loop spans 15 amino acids. Germline V gene sequence: CDR1 LGHDT, CDR2 YNNKEL (reference sequence). The V and J ends lost 5 bases and 5 bases, in that order; junction bases with no gene match: 7. DNA of the CDR3: TGTGCCAGCAGCGGTAGCGGGGGGGCCGGGGAGACCCAGTACTTC. Translating gives CASSGSGGAGETQYF.

The rearrangement links TRBV4-2 to TRBJ2-1, with D perhaps matching TRBD2 (7 bases). The CDR3 totals 17 residues. The V gene's germline CDR1 is LGHNA and CDR2 YNFKEQ. V lost 0 bases and J 5 bases, leaving 17 bases between the germline ends. The CDR3, as DNA: TGTGCCAGCAGCCAAGATTTCGGGCAGGGGAGGGACAATGAGCAGTTCTTC. This codes for CASSQDFGQGRDNEQFF.

The chain employs TRBV19 and TRBJ1-6, with 11 bases fitting TRBD1. Trimming took 5 bases from V and 5 from J; bases not matched to a gene: 2. Germline V gene lookup returns CDR1 LNHDA and CDR2 SQIVND (reference sequence). The length of the CDR3 is 15 residues. CDR3 nucleotide sequence: TGTGCCAGTAGTGGACAGGGGGCTGATAATTCACCCCTCCACTTT. Translated, it gives CASSGQGADNSPLHF.

The V gene is TRBV11-3, the J gene TRBJ2-5; 7 bases are a match to TRBD1. CDR3 length: 14 amino acids. Germline CDR1 SGHNT, CDR2 YENEEA. Trimming removed 5 bases from V and 1 base from J; junction bases left unmatched: 4. The CDR3 coding sequence is TGTGCCAGCAGCGGATACAGGGGCCAAGAGACCCAGTACTTC. This gives the protein CASSGYRGQETQYF.

The V and J genes are TRBV6-6 and TRBJ1-5, with D tentatively TRBD1 (5 bases). Germline assignment: CDR1 MNHNY and CDR2 SVGAGI (reference sequence). The CDR3 covers 15 residues. With 2 bases removed from V and 7 bases from J, the gap between germline ends came to 15 bases. CDR3 sequence (DNA): TGTGCCAGCAGTTACGATGGTTGGGGGGGGCAGCCCCAGCATTTT. It yields the protein CASSYDGWGGQPQHF.

This chain joins TRBV4-2 and TRBJ2-7; D remains ambiguous. V lost 0 bases, J lost 0 bases, and 6 bases lay in between. CDR1 LGHNA and CDR2 YNFKEQ come from the germline V gene. This CDR3 is 14 amino acids long. CDR3 DNA sequence: TGTGCCAGCAGCCAAGACCCTTCCTCCTACGAGCAGTACTTC. It specifies CASSQDPSSYEQYF.

This clone was counted only a few times. The rearrangement uses TRBV4-3 and TRBJ2-7, with 8 bases lining up with TRBD1. Germline-derived CDR1 and CDR2 are LGHNA and YSLEER. The V gene end was trimmed by 1 base and the J gene end by 3 bases; junction bases not matched to a gene: 2. This CDR3 is 14 amino acids long. The CDR3 region is CASSQAGQGYEQYF. The CDR3 DNA follows: TGCGCCAGCAGCCAAGCTGGACAGGGCTACGAGCAGTACTTC.

The chain combines TRBV6-2 or TRBV6-3 with TRBJ1-2, with D maybe TRBD1 (6 bases). CDR1 MNHEY and CDR2 SVGEGT come from the germline V gene. Trimming stripped 2 bases from V and 2 bases from J, with 12 bases between. There are 15 residues in the CDR3. DNA for the CDR3: TGTGCCAGCAGTTACCGGCGGGGGGCGAACTATGGCTACACCTTC. Its translation: CASSYRRGANYGYTF.

The chain employs TRBV7-9 and TRBJ1-6; D gene uncertain. The CDR3 is 15 residues long. CDR1 is SEHNR and CDR2 is FQNEAQ in the germline V gene (reference sequence). V was clipped by 1 base and J by 4 bases, with 8 bases between them. The CDR3 nucleotides read TGTGCCAGCAGCTTAGGTGCAGCTTATAATTCACCCCTCCACTTT. Amino acids: CASSLGAAYNSPLHF.

The chain uses TRBV7-2 and TRBJ2-1; 8 bases are shared with TRBD2. This CDR3 has 16 residues. V trimming: 3 bases; J trimming: 7 bases; junction bases outside the gene matches: 11. CDR1 SGHTA and CDR2 FQGNSA come from the germline V gene. DNA of the CDR3: TGTGCCAGCAGCTTCCCCCGGGGGGGGGCCTGGAATGAGCAGTTCTTC. Protein product: CASSFPRGGAWNEQFF.

This clone has just one count. The chain has TRBV5-5 and TRBJ1-3; 8 nucleotides align to TRBD1. The length of the CDR3 is 15 residues. Per germline, CDR1 SGHKS and CDR2 YYEKEE (reference sequence). Trimming took 6 bases from V and 2 from J; bases not matched to a gene: 7. The CDR3 here is CASTPQGAAGNTIYF. CDR3 in DNA: TGTGCCAGCACCCCCCAGGGGGCTGCTGGAAACACCATATATTTT.

A single count supports this clone. The rearrangement uses TRBV7-6 and TRBJ2-1; 9 positions agree with TRBD2. This CDR3 spans 16 amino acids. Trimming removed 4 bases from V and 7 bases from J; junction bases left unmatched: 11. The germline gives CDR1 SGHVS, CDR2 FNYEAQ. The chain's CDR3 is CASSSSSLAGVNEQFF. DNA for the CDR3: TGTGCCAGCAGCTCCAGCTCCTTAGCGGGGGTGAATGAGCAGTTCTTC.

The rearrangement uses TRBV19 and TRBJ1-2; TRBD1 aligns across 10 bases. CDR3 size: 13 residues. Germline values: CDR1 LNHDA, CDR2 SQIVND (reference sequence). V was clipped by 6 bases and J by 5 bases; unmatched bases: 3. Here the CDR3 DNA reads TGTGCCAGTAGGGACAGGGGGTTGTATGGCTACACCTTC. It yields the protein CASRDRGLYGYTF.

In its sample, this clone was seen a few times. This chain joins TRBV15 and TRBJ2-7, with D possibly being TRBD1 (6 bases). Germline loops: CDR1 LNHNV, CDR2 YYDKDF (reference sequence). V was shortened by 4 bases and J by 4 bases, with 11 bases between the two germline ends. CDR3 length: 13 residues. The CDR3 sequence is CATSTQGPYEQYF. For the CDR3, the DNA is TGTGCCACCAGCACACAGGGTCCGTACGAGCAGTACTTC.

This chain connects TRBV3-1 (or the pseudogene TRBV3-2) to TRBJ2-2; D is unclear. The CDR3 totals 16 residues. Germline V gene data show CDR1 as LGHDT and CDR2 as YNNKEL (reference sequence). With 0 bases removed from V and 0 bases from J, the gap between germline ends came to 8 bases. The CDR3 nucleotides read TGTGCCAGCAGCCAAGACGGCACGTCGAACACCGGGGAGCTGTTTTTT. Translating gives CASSQDGTSNTGELFF.

V and J are TRBV18 and TRBJ1-4; D gene unclear. The ends were cut back, 2 bases at V and 6 bases at J, with 10 bases in the middle. The CDR3 spans 14 residues. Germline CDR1 and CDR2: KGHSH and LQKENI. The CDR3 nucleotides read TGTGCCAGCTCACCATTGCCGCATGATGAAAAACTGTTTTTT. Its protein is CASSPLPHDEKLFF.

This clone was recorded once. The genes are TRBV6-4 and TRBJ1-2, with D possibly being TRBD1 (5 bases). Germline V gene sequence: CDR1 MRHNA, CDR2 SNTAGT. The CDR3 loop spans 17 amino acids. V was trimmed by 2 bases and J by 4 bases, leaving 20 bases between them. The CDR3 region is CASSDHGTPGPRYGYTF. Here the CDR3 DNA reads TGTGCCAGCAGTGACCATGGGACGCCTGGACCTCGCTATGGCTACACCTTC.

The CDR3 region is CASSVGTAPTDTQYF. The CDR3 DNA reads as TGTGCCAGCAGTGTCGGGACAGCCCCCACAGATACGCAGTATTTT. The chain employs TRBV27 and TRBJ2-3; 7 bases agree with TRBD1. CDR1 MNHEY and CDR2 SMNVEV come from the germline V gene (reference sequence). The V and J ends lost 5 bases and 2 bases, in that order; junction bases with no gene match: 7. The CDR3 is 15 residues long.

The J gene is TRBJ1-6, the V gene TRBV6-5; 8 nucleotides align to TRBD1. Germline-derived CDR1 and CDR2 are MNHEY and SVGAGI. The trim removed 6 bases at V and 10 bases at J, leaving 8 bases unmatched. The CDR3 extends over 14 amino acids. Here the CDR3 reads CASSIVDRASPLHF. The CDR3 nucleotides are TGTGCCAGCAGCATCGTGGACAGGGCATCACCCCTCCACTTT.